The 8 T cell receptor beta chains reported below all come from one sample, sequenced in a study of low-dose radiotherapy and immunotherapy resistance in tumors. Primers used for first-strand cDNA, a TRAV- and TRBV-specific set, covered both alpha and beta chains. It was with a constant-region primer and a V-primer adapter that TCRs were amplified over roughly 19 PCR cycles. Each CDR3 protein is one row after TCRdb ran MiXCR on the reads. Here the sample spans 40,000 or so distinct CDR3 sequences, less than 25% being singletons. The time point was: after trial treatment. The treatment denotes: LDRT plus nivolumab, ipilimumab, low-dose cyclophosphamide and aspirin (RACIN trial). Sequencing was performed on PBMCs, taken after low-dose radiotherapy plus immunotherapy. The receptors come from a female donor with ovarian cancer.

This clonotype was seen many times. The V gene is TRBV19, the J gene TRBJ1-1; TRBD1 is a possible D gene (6 bases). V was shortened by 5 bases and J by 1 base, with 17 bases between the two germline ends. Germline CDR1 reads LNHDA; CDR2 reads SQIVND (reference sequence). CDR3 length: 16 residues. The CDR3 DNA follows: TGTGCCAGTAGTCTAAATATGGGGGCCGGGAACACTGAAGCTTTCTTT. Translation gives CASSLNMGAGNTEAFF. The full variable domain, rest sourced from reference TRBV19 and TRBJ1-1, is DGGITQSPKYLFRKEGQNVTLSCEQNLNHDAMYWYRQDPGQGLRLIYYSQIVNDFQKGDIAEGYSVSREKKESFPLTVTSAQKNPTAFYLCASSLNMGAGNTEAFFGQGTRLTVV.

This clonotype came up many times. The chain combines TRBV6-1 with TRBJ2-3, with TRBD1 as a possible D gene (5 bases). V lost 8 bases to trimming and J lost 2 bases, with 20 bases between them. From germline, CDR1 is MNHNS and CDR2 SASEGT. The CDR3 is 16 residues long. Here the CDR3 DNA reads TGTGCCAGCGGATTTCTCTCAGGGTCTCCCACAGATACGCAGTATTTT. Translating it yields CASGFLSGSPTDTQYF.

V is TRBV18 and J is TRBJ2-6; D is undetermined. The germline CDR1 and CDR2 sequences are KGHSH and LQKENI. The CDR3 consists of 15 residues. V was trimmed by 2 bases and J by 0 bases, leaving 5 bases between them. In nucleotides, the CDR3 is TGTGCCAGCTCACCATTCAGCTCTGGGGCCAACGTCCTGACTTTC. Amino acid sequence: CASSPFSSGANVLTF.

This clonotype has ten or more counts. The rearrangement uses TRBV13 and TRBJ2-4; tentatively, D is TRBD2 (6 bases). V lost 5 bases and J lost 5, with 13 bases in between. This CDR3 contains 14 residues. Per the germline V gene, CDR1 is PRHDT and CDR2 is FYEKMQ (reference sequence). Here the CDR3 reads CASSRGGTENIQYF. The CDR3 nucleotides are TGTGCCAGCAGCCGTGGGGGGACGGAAAACATTCAGTACTTC.

The CDR3 nucleotides read TGTGCCAGCAACCCTGGACATAAGGTCGTTTCGAACTATGGCTACACCTTC. It codes for CASNPGHKVVSNYGYTF. The rearrangement links TRBV2 to TRBJ1-2; the D gene is possibly TRBD1 (5 bases). V was trimmed by 7 bases and J by 2 bases, leaving 23 bases between them. The germline V gene has CDR1 SNHLY and CDR2 FYNNEI. The CDR3 has 17 amino acids.

In this sample, this clonotype turned up many times. The chain links TRBV7-2 to TRBJ2-5, with D perhaps TRBD2 (6 bases). Per germline, CDR1 SGHTA and CDR2 FQGNSA. The CDR3 spans 14 residues. Trimming pared 5 bases from V and 5 bases from J, leaving 15 bases between. The CDR3 bases are TGTGCCAGCAGCCCTGGAGGAGGGTGGGAGACCCAGTACTTC. Its translation is CASSPGGGWETQYF. Combining the CDR3 with reference TRBV7-2 and TRBJ2-5 gives the whole variable domain GAGVSQSPSNKVTEKGKDVELRCDPISGHTALYWYRQSLGQGLEFLIYFQGNSAPDKSGLPSDRFSAERTGGSVSTLTIQRTQQEDSAVYLCASSPGGGWETQYFGPGTRLLVL.

This clonotype was seen repeatedly, ten times or more. This rearrangement joins TRBV5-1 to TRBJ2-2; 9 bases match TRBD1. The CDR3 length is 15 residues. CDR1 and CDR2 from the germline V gene are SGHRS and YFSETQ. Unmatched junction bases numbered 6, after V lost 7 bases and J lost 2 bases. DNA of the CDR3: TGCGCCAGCGCCTGGGACAGGGTAAACACCGGGGAGCTGTTTTTT. Translating it yields CASAWDRVNTGELFF.

The sample holds many counts of this clonotype. The gene calls are TRBV21-1 and TRBJ2-5; the table calls TRBD1, which could not be checked here. TRBV21-1 is flagged as a pseudogene. This CDR3 contains 15 residues. The CDR3 reads CASSKDRTGVQTQYF. CDR3 coding DNA: TGTGCCAGCAGCAAAGATCGGACAGGGGTCCAGACCCAGTACTTC.